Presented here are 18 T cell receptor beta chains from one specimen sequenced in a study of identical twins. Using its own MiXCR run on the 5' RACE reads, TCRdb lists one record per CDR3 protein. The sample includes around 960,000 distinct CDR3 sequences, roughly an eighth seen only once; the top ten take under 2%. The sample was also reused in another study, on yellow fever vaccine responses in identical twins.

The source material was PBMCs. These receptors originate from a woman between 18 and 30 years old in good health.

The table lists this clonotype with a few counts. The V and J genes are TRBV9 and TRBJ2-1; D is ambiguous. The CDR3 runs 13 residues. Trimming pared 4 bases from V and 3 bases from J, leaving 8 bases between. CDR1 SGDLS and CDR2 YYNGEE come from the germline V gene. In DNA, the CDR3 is TGTGCCAGCAGCCCGATAGTCTACAATGAGCAGTTCTTC. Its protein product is CASSPIVYNEQFF.

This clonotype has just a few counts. This CDR3 is CASRYRDRGSYEQYF. For the CDR3, the DNA is TGTGCCAGCAGATACCGGGACAGGGGCTCCTACGAGCAGTACTTC. This sequence joins TRBV6-5 and TRBJ2-7; 10 bases are a match to TRBD1. The CDR3 is 15 amino acids. J gave up 0 bases and V 6 bases, and 5 bases lay outside the gene matches. Germline V gene data show CDR1 as MNHEY and CDR2 as SVGAGI.

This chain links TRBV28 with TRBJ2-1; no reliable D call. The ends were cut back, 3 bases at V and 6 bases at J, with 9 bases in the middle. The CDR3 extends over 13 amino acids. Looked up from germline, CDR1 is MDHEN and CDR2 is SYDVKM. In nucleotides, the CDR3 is TGTGCCAGCAGTTTCAACTACGGCAATGAGCAGTTCTTC. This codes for CASSFNYGNEQFF.

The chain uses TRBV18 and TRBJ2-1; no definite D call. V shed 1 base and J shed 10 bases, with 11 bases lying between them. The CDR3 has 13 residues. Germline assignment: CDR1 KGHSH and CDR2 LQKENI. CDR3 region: CASSPREDGEQFF. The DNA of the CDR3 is TGTGCCAGCTCACCACGAGAAGACGGCGAGCAGTTCTTC.

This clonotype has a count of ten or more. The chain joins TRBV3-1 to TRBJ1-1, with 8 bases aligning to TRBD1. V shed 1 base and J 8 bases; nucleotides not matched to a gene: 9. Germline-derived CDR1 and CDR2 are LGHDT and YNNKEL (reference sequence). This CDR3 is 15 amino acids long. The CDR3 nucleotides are TGTGCCAGCAGCCAAGTGGACAGGGAAAATAGGGAAGCTTTCTTT. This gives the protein CASSQVDRENREAFF.

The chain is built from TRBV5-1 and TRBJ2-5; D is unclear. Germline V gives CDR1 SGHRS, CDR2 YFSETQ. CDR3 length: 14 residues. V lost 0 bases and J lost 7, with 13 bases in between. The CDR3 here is CASSLGEVSWTQYF. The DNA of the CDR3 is TGCGCCAGCAGCTTGGGTGAGGTCTCGTGGACCCAGTACTTC.

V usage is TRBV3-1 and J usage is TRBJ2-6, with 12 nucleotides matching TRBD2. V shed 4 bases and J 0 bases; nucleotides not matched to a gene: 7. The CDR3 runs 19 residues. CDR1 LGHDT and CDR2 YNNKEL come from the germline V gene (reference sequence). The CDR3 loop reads CASSLRLAGALSGANVLTF. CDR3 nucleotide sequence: TGTGCCAGCAGCCTCCGACTAGCGGGAGCACTCTCTGGGGCCAACGTCCTGACTTTC.

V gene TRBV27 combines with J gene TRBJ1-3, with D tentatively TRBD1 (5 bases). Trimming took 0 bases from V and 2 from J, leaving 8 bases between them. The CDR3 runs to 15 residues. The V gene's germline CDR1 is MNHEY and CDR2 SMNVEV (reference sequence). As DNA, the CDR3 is TGTGCCAGCAGTTTATCGGGGGGAGCTGGAAACACCATATATTTT. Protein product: CASSLSGGAGNTIYF.

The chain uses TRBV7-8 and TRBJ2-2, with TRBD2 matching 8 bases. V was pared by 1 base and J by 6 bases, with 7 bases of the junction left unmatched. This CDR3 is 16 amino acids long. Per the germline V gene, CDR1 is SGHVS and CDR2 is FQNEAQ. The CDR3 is CASSLGPAGAAGELFF. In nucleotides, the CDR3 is TGTGCCAGCAGCTTAGGCCCAGCGGGAGCAGCCGGGGAGCTGTTTTTT.

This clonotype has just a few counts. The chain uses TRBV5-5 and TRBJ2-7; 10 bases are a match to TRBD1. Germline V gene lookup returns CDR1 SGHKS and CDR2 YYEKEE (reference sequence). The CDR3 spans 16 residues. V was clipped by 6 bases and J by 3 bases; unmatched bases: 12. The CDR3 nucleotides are TGTGCCAGCACCCTACTTAACGACAGGGGGCTCTACGAGCAGTACGTC. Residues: CASTLLNDRGLYEQYV.

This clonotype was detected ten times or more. The CDR3, as DNA: TGCAGTGCTAGAGCTGGACACCACTACGAGCAGTACGTC. Residues: CSARAGHHYEQYV. V gene TRBV20-1 combines with J gene TRBJ2-7, with D perhaps matching TRBD1 (5 bases). CDR1 is DFQATT and CDR2 is SNEGSKA in the germline V gene (reference sequence). Trimming took off 1 base at V and 3 bases at J, with 10 bases between the two ends. This CDR3 is built from 13 residues.

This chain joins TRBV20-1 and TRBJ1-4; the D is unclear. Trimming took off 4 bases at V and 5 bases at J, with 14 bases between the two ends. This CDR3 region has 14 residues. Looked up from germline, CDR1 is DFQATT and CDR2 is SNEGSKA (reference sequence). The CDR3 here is CSAKDPQLNEKLFF. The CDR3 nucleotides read TGCAGTGCTAAAGACCCGCAACTCAATGAAAAACTGTTTTTT.

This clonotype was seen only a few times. CDR3 sequence: CAISEEGQSYEQYV. The DNA of the CDR3 is TGTGCCATCAGTGAGGAGGGACAGTCCTACGAGCAGTACGTC. The chain uses TRBV10-3 and TRBJ2-7; 7 nucleotides align to TRBD1. Germline V gene lookup returns CDR1 ENHRY and CDR2 SYGVKD. The CDR3 length is 14 residues. The V and J ends lost 2 bases and 1 base, in that order; junction bases with no gene match: 2.

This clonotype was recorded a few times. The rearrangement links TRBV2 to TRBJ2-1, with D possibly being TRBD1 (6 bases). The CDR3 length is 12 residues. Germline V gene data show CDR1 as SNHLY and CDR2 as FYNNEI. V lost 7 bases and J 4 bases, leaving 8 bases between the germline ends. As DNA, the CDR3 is TGTGCCAGCATGGACAGATACAATGAGCAGTTCTTC. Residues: CASMDRYNEQFF.

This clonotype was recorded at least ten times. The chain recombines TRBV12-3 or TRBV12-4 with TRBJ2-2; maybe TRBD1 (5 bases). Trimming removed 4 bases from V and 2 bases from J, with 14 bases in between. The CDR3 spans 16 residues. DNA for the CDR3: TGTGCCAGCAGTTCCCTTGACAGACTCAACACCGGGGAGCTGTTTTTT. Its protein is CASSSLDRLNTGELFF.

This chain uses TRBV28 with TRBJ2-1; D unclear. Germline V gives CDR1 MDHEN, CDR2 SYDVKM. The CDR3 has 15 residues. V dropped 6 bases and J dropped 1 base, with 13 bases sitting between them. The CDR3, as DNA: TGTGCCAGCAGCCGTCTGAGTGGGTCCTACAATGAGCAGTTCTTC. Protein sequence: CASSRLSGSYNEQFF. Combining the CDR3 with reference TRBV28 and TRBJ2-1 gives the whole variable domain DVKVTQSSRYLVKRTGEKVFLECVQDMDHENMFWYRQDPGLGLRLIYFSYDVKMKEKGDIPEGYSVSREKKERFSLILESASTNQTSMYLCASSRLSGSYNEQFFGPGTRLTVL.

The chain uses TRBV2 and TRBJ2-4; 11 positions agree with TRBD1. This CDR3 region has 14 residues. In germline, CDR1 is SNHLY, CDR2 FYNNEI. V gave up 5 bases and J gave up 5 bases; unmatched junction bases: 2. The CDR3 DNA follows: TGTGCCAGCAGTTGGACAGGGGGCGAAAACATTCAGTACTTC. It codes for CASSWTGGENIQYF.

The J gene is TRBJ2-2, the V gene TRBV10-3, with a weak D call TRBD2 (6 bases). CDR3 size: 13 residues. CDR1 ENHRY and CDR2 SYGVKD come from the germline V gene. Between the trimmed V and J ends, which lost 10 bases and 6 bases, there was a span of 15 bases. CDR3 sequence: CASRDSAAGELFF. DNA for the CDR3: TGTGCCAGCCGGGACTCCGCAGCCGGGGAGCTGTTTTTT.